This T cell receptor (beta chain) was obtained from a study of T-cell reconstitution after alpha-beta-depleted transplantation in children. Points from the study as a whole: The origin of high day-60 TCRbeta diversity in some patients lay in surviving recipient T cells and thymic progenitors. Several hundred expanded graft clones reportedly gave rise to the alpha-beta T cells present about two months after transplant.

The TCRbeta library was prepared with unique molecular identifiers. TCRdb used MiXCR to reprocess the PCR reads, holding one entry per CDR3 protein. The table records around 490,000 distinct CDR3 sequences, over 10% of them present only once. The CDR3 runs 14 residues. The ends were cut back, 4 bases at V and 5 bases at J, with 12 bases in the middle. CDR1 and CDR2 from the germline V gene are MDHEN and SYDVKM. This clonotype was seen a handful of times. Its matching antigen is unknown. The chain combines TRBV28 with TRBJ1-3; D is perhaps TRBD1 (6 bases). The sample in question was PBMCs, mostly from graft donor cells, obtained 180 days after TCRalphabeta/CD19-depleted stem cell transplant. The receptor's source is a female patient aged 2-10 years who had a stem cell transplant for aplastic anemia, so the T cells may come from the graft donor. The CDR3 region has the DNA TGTGCCAGCAGTTCAGGACAGACCCGAAACACCATATATTTT. This sequence encodes CASSSGQTRNTIYF.